The TCR beta chain under discussion was sequenced for a study of T cell responses to AZD1222 COVID-19 vaccine. Germline CDR1 reads SGHNT; CDR2 reads YYREEE (reference sequence). V shed 4 bases, J shed 4 bases, and the junction held 7 bases outside the gene matches. The CDR3 runs 14 residues. Here immunoSEQ multiplex PCR was the method, and the copy in TCRdb shows in-frame clones only, minus some. This sample yields about 150,000 clones, of which 75% to 95% are seen a single time; under 4% belongs to the top ten. J is TRBJ2-7 and V is TRBV5-4; 8 bases match TRBD2. The source of this sequence is an adult who received the AZD1222 COVID-19 vaccine. The sample here was peripheral blood, taken 28 days after the second AZD1222 dose. This CDR3 reads CASSHSGGRYEQYF. The DNA for the CDR3 is TGTGCCAGCAGCCACTCGGGCGGGAGGTACGAGCAGTACTTC. Combining the CDR3 with reference TRBV5-4 and TRBJ2-7 gives the whole variable domain ETGVTQSPTHLIKTRGQQVTLRCSSQSGHNTVSWYQQALGQGPQFIFQYYREEENGRGNFPPRFSGLQFPNYSSELNVNALELDDSALYLCASSHSGGRYEQYFGPGTRLTVT.